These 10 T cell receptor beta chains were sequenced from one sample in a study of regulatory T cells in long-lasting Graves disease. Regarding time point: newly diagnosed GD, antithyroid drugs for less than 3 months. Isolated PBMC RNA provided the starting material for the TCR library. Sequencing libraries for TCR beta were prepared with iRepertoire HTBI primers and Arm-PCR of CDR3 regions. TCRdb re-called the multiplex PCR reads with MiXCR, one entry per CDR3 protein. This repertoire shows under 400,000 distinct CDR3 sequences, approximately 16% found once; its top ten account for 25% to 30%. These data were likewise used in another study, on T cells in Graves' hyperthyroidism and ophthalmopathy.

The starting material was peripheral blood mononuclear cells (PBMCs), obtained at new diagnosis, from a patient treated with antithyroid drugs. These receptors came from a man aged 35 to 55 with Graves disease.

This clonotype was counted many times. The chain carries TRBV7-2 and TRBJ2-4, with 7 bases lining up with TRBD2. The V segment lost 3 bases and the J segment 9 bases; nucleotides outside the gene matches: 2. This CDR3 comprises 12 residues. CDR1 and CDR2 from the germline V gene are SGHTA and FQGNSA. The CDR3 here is CASSFPGGIQYF. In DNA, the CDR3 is TGTGCCAGCAGCTTCCCGGGGGGCATTCAGTACTTC.

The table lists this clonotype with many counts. The CDR3 here is CASSASGDPSDTQYF. The CDR3 nucleotides read TGTGCCAGCAGTGCTAGCGGGGACCCCTCAGATACGCAGTATTTT. The J gene is TRBJ2-3, the V gene TRBV6-4; 9 positions agree with TRBD2. The trim removed 4 bases at V and 4 bases at J, leaving 6 bases unmatched. Looked up from germline, CDR1 is MRHNA and CDR2 is SNTAGT. This CDR3 contains 15 residues.

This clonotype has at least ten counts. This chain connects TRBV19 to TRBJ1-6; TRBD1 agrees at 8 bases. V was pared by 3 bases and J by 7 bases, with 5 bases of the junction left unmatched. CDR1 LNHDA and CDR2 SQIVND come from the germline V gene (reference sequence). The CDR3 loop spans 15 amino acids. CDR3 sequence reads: CASSIRTGMNSPLHF. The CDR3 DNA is TGTGCCAGTAGTATCCGGACAGGGATGAATTCACCCCTCCACTTT.

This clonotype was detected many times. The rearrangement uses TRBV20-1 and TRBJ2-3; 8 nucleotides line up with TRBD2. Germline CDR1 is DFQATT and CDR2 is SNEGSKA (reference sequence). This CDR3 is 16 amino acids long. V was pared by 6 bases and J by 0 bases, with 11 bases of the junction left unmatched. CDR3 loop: CSAPRSGGPSTDTQYF. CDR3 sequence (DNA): TGCAGTGCCCCTAGGAGCGGGGGACCTAGCACAGATACGCAGTATTTT.

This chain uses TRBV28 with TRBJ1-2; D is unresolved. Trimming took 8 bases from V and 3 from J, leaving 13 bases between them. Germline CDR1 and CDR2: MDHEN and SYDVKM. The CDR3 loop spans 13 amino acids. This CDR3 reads CASQISGDYGYTF. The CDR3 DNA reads TGTGCCAGCCAGATAAGCGGAGACTATGGCTACACCTTC.

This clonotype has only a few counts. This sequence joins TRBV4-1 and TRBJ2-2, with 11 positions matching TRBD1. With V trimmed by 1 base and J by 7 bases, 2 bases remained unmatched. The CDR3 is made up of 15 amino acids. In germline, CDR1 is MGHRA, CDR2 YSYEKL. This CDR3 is CASSQGGQGVGELFF. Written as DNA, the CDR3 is TGCGCCAGCAGCCAAGGGGGACAGGGGGTCGGGGAGCTGTTTTTT.

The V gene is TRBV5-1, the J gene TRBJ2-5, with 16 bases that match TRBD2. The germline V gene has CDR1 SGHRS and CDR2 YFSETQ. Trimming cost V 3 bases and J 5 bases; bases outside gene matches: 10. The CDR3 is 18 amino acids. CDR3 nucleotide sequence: TGCGCCAGCAGCTCGGGACTAGCGGGGGGGCGTCCATTCGAGACCCAGTACTTC. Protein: CASSSGLAGGRPFETQYF. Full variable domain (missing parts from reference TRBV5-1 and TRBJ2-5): KAGVTQTPRYLIKTRGQQVTLSCSPISGHRSVSWYQQTPGQGLQFLFEYFSETQRNKGNFPGRFSGRQFSNSRSEMNVSTLELGDSALYLCASSSGLAGGRPFETQYFGPGTRLLVL.

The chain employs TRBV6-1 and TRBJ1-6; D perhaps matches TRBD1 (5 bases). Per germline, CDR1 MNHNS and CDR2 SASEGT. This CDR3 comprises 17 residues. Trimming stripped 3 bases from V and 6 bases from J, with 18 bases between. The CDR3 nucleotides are TGTGCCAGCAGTGACGCCGTTGGGGGGGTGAGTAATTCACCCCTCCACTTT. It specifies CASSDAVGGVSNSPLHF.

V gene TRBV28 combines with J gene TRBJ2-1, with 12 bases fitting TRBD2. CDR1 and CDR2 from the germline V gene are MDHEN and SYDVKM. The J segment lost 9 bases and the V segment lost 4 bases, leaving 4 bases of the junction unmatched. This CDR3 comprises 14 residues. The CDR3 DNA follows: TGTGCCAGCAGTTCAGAACTAGCGGGGGGTGAGCAGTTCTTC. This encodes CASSSELAGGEQFF. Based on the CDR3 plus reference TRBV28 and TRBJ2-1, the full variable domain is DVKVTQSSRYLVKRTGEKVFLECVQDMDHENMFWYRQDPGLGLRLIYFSYDVKMKEKGDIPEGYSVSREKKERFSLILESASTNQTSMYLCASSSELAGGEQFFGPGTRLTVL.

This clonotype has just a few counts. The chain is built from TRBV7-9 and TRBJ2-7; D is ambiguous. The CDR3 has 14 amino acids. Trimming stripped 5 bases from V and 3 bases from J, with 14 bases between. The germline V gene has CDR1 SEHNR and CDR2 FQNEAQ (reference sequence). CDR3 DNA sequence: TGTGCCAGCAGCCCAGAGAGGTTCAACTACGAGCAGTACTTC. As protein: CASSPERFNYEQYF.